The 29 T cell receptor beta chains presented below share a single source sample, sequenced in a study of OX40 agonist ivuxolimab in advanced cancers. Measured with immunoSEQ multiplex PCR; TCRdb has only the in-frame clones, and not every one. The table has about 51,000 clones, about nine tenths seen once; the top ten hold 3% to 4%. Sequenced here: CD4+ or CD8+ T cells sorted from blood, sampled in a trial of the OX40 agonist ivuxolimab. The receptor set was obtained from an adult with an advanced solid tumor such as melanoma, head and neck, liver or kidney cancer.

The chain carries TRBV7-2 and TRBJ2-6; 8 nucleotides agree with TRBD2. The CDR3 extends over 17 amino acids. Germline loops: CDR1 SGHTA, CDR2 FQGNSA. V dropped 6 bases and J dropped 4; count of bases not matched to a gene: 11. CDR3 protein: CASSSGTGGTGANVLTF. CDR3 DNA: TGTGCCAGCAGTTCGGGGACGGGAGGGACGGGGGCCAACGTCCTGACTTTC.

This clone came up a few times. The chain recombines TRBV2 with TRBJ1-5; D gene unclear. Trimming removed 8 bases from V and 6 bases from J, with 11 bases in between. CDR1 and CDR2 (germline): SNHLY, FYNNEI. This CDR3 is built from 12 residues. Here the CDR3 reads CASGATPQPQHF. DNA of the CDR3: TGTGCCAGCGGCGCGACACCTCAGCCCCAGCATTTT.

This chain joins TRBV11-3 and TRBJ2-5; 8 bases align to TRBD1. Germline CDR1 reads SGHNT; CDR2 reads YENEEA. The J segment lost 2 bases and the V segment lost 5 bases, leaving 1 base of the junction unmatched. CDR3 length equals 13 residues. This CDR3 is CASSRDRQETQYF. CDR3 in DNA: TGTGCCAGCAGCCGGGACAGGCAAGAGACCCAGTACTTC.

The rearrangement joins TRBV29-1 to TRBJ1-2, with TRBD1 matching 9 bases. The CDR3 is 11 amino acids. Per the germline V gene, CDR1 is SQVTM and CDR2 is ANQGSEA. Trimming took 4 bases from V and 6 from J; bases not matched to a gene: 0. Here the CDR3 DNA reads TGCAGCGTTGGGACAGGGGATGGCTACACCTTC. Its protein is CSVGTGDGYTF.

This chain joins TRBV7-3 and TRBJ2-1; 11 nucleotides match TRBD2. The CDR3 is 17 amino acids. V gave up 5 bases and J gave up 7 bases; unmatched junction bases: 13. Per germline, CDR1 SGHTA and CDR2 FQGTGA. In DNA, the CDR3 is TGTGCCAGCAGCCCGCTGACTAGCGGGAACAAGGAAAATGAGCAGTTCTTC. Protein: CASSPLTSGNKENEQFF.

This clone was recorded once. The chain combines TRBV30 with TRBJ1-6; D is unresolved. Germline CDR1 reads GTSNPN; CDR2 reads SVGIG (reference sequence). The CDR3 runs 13 residues. Trimming shortened V by 5 bases and J by 5 bases, and 10 bases separated the two germline ends. The CDR3, as DNA: TGTGCCTGGGCGCCGGGAGATAATTCACCCCTCCACTTT. It is translated as CAWAPGDNSPLHF.

The V call is TRBV6-5, the J call TRBJ1-5; no definite D call. Germline-derived CDR1 and CDR2 are MNHEY and SVGAGI. Trimming took 0 bases from V and 5 from J, leaving 11 bases between them. The CDR3 spans 15 residues. CDR3 loop: CASSYSRLGDQPQHF. CDR3 in DNA: TGTGCCAGCAGTTACTCGAGGCTGGGTGATCAGCCCCAGCATTTT.

This chain uses TRBV5-6 with TRBJ1-2; 8 nucleotides align to TRBD1. J gave up 14 bases and V 3 bases, and 9 bases lay outside the gene matches. Germline loops: CDR1 SGHDT, CDR2 YYEEEE. This CDR3 contains 12 residues. CDR3 in amino acids: CASSSDRGSRTF. In DNA form, the CDR3 reads TGTGCCAGCAGCTCAGACAGGGGATCAAGAACCTTC.

This chain connects TRBV2 to TRBJ2-7; D tentatively fits TRBD1 or TRBD2 (5 bases each). The germline V gene has CDR1 SNHLY and CDR2 FYNNEI. The CDR3 contains 14 residues. Trimming stripped 5 bases from V and 0 bases from J, with 11 bases between. DNA for the CDR3: TGTGCCAGCAGTCTCCGGGACCTCTCCTACGAGCAGTACTTC. Its translation is CASSLRDLSYEQYF.

This chain links TRBV9 with TRBJ2-5; D not certain. This CDR3 has 13 amino acids. Germline V gives CDR1 SGDLS, CDR2 YYNGEE. The V and J ends lost 4 bases and 1 base respectively, with 8 bases between them. CDR3 residues: CASSPGSQETQYF. CDR3 nucleotide sequence: TGTGCCAGCAGCCCAGGCTCCCAAGAGACCCAGTACTTC.

V is TRBV27 and J is TRBJ1-5; D may be TRBD1 (5 bases). The V end lost 2 bases, the J end lost 3 bases, and 11 bases lay between the germline ends. From germline, CDR1 is MNHEY and CDR2 SMNVEV (reference sequence). CDR3 length equals 15 residues. CDR3 sequence reads: CASSLGGSVNQPQHF. CDR3 nucleotide sequence: TGTGCCAGCAGTTTAGGGGGATCGGTCAATCAGCCCCAGCATTTT.

The J gene is TRBJ2-6, the V gene TRBV28; D remains unclear. Trimming took off 1 base at V and 1 base at J, with 5 bases between the two ends. CDR1 is MDHEN, CDR2 SYDVKM, per germline. The CDR3 length is 15 residues. The CDR3 nucleotides are TGTGCCAGCAGTTTATTGGGATCTGGGGCCAACGTCCTGACTTTC. Amino acid sequence: CASSLLGSGANVLTF.

This clone showed up just once. J is TRBJ1-2 and V is TRBV30, with D perhaps matching TRBD1 (5 bases). Germline V CDR1 and CDR2: GTSNPN, SVGIG (reference sequence). The CDR3 has 13 residues. The ends were cut back, 5 bases at V and 4 bases at J, with 14 bases in the middle. The CDR3 sequence is CAWSPGPGYGYTF. CDR3 nucleotides: TGTGCCTGGTCTCCGGGACCGGGCTATGGCTACACCTTC.

V usage is TRBV19 and J usage is TRBJ2-7, with TRBD2 matching 7 bases. The CDR3 has 19 residues. Germline loops: CDR1 LNHDA, CDR2 SQIVND (reference sequence). Trimming took 2 bases from V and 3 from J; bases not matched to a gene: 19. The CDR3 protein is CASSIKKRDSPGRIYEQYF. The DNA for the CDR3 is TGTGCCAGTAGTATAAAAAAGCGGGACTCGCCGGGCCGGATCTACGAGCAGTACTTC. Drawing the rest from reference TRBV19 and TRBJ2-7, the complete variable domain is DGGITQSPKYLFRKEGQNVTLSCEQNLNHDAMYWYRQDPGQGLRLIYYSQIVNDFQKGDIAEGYSVSREKKESFPLTVTSAQKNPTAFYLCASSIKKRDSPGRIYEQYFGPGTRLTVT.

This chain connects TRBV7-3 to TRBJ2-5, with D uncertain. The CDR3 runs 14 residues. Germline assignment: CDR1 SGHTA and CDR2 FQGTGA. Trimming removed 3 bases from V and 2 bases from J, with 10 bases in between. CDR3 bases: TGTGCCAGCAGCTTGTCCGGGCCACAAGAGACCCAGTACTTC. It is translated as CASSLSGPQETQYF.

The chain couples TRBV27 to TRBJ2-7; 8 bases are shared with TRBD1. Germline CDR1 is MNHEY and CDR2 is SMNVEV (reference sequence). CDR3 length: 18 amino acids. The junction had 13 bases not matched to a gene; V was cut back by 2 bases and J by 1 base. CDR3 region: CASSLMRSDRGNSYEQYF. CDR3 bases: TGTGCCAGCAGTTTAATGAGGTCCGACAGGGGAAATTCCTACGAGCAGTACTTC.

This clone was picked up a small number of times. The chain is built from TRBV7-9 and TRBJ1-1, with 8 positions matching TRBD1. The CDR3 totals 11 residues. With V trimmed by 5 bases and J by 10 bases, 3 bases remained unmatched. The germline V gene has CDR1 SEHNR and CDR2 FQNEAQ (reference sequence). The CDR3 DNA follows: TGTGCCAGCAGCCTAGACAGGGGAGCTTTCTTT. This codes for CASSLDRGAFF. Combining the CDR3 with reference TRBV7-9 and TRBJ1-1 gives the whole variable domain DTGVSQNPRHKITKRGQNVTFRCDPISEHNRLYWYRQTLGQGPEFLTYFQNEAQLEKSRLLSDRFSAERPKGSFSTLEIQRTEQGDSAMYLCASSLDRGAFFGQGTRLTVV.

V and J are TRBV4-1 and TRBJ1-4; D gene uncertain. Germline V gene sequence: CDR1 MGHRA, CDR2 YSYEKL. The CDR3 loop spans 15 amino acids. Between the trimmed V and J ends, which lost 4 bases and 7 bases, there was a span of 16 bases. The CDR3 nucleotides are TGCGCCAGCAGCCCCCAAGTCGGATTGAGTGAAAAACTGTTTTTT. This gives the protein CASSPQVGLSEKLFF.

This clone has a single count. The J gene is TRBJ1-2, the V gene TRBV19; the match to TRBD1 covers 12 bases. After removal of 8 bases from V and 7 bases from J, the junction contained 5 bases not matched to a gene. Germline CDR1 and CDR2: LNHDA and SQIVND (reference sequence). The CDR3 is 13 amino acids. CDR3 protein: CASSGTGGSGYTF. The CDR3 DNA follows: TGTGCCAGTTCCGGGACAGGGGGCTCTGGCTACACCTTC.

In nucleotides, the CDR3 is TGTGCCAGCAATAGGGGGGGTTCCTACGAGCAGTACTTC. It codes for CASNRGGSYEQYF. The chain recombines TRBV6-5 with TRBJ2-7; tentatively, D is TRBD2 (7 bases). Looked up from germline, CDR1 is MNHEY and CDR2 is SVGAGI. Trimming pared 7 bases from V and 1 base from J, leaving 11 bases between. The CDR3 has 13 amino acids.

The V call is TRBV7-2, the J call TRBJ2-1; 13 bases are a match to TRBD2. With V trimmed by 5 bases and J by 1 base, 5 bases remained unmatched. Germline CDR1 and CDR2: SGHTA and FQGNSA. This CDR3 contains 17 residues. The CDR3 sequence: CASSRRTSGRSYNEQFF. CDR3 DNA: TGTGCCAGCAGCCGACGGACTAGCGGGAGATCCTACAATGAGCAGTTCTTC. Complete variable domain (other parts from reference TRBV7-2 and TRBJ2-1): GAGVSQSPSNKVTEKGKDVELRCDPISGHTALYWYRQSLGQGLEFLIYFQGNSAPDKSGLPSDRFSAERTGGSVSTLTIQRTQQEDSAVYLCASSRRTSGRSYNEQFFGPGTRLTVL.

The J gene is TRBJ2-5, the V gene TRBV7-9, with 12 bases identical to TRBD2. The CDR3 is made up of 19 amino acids. The V and J ends lost 4 bases and 4 bases, in that order; junction bases with no gene match: 16. Germline values: CDR1 SEHNR, CDR2 FQNEAQ (reference sequence). The CDR3 DNA reads as TGTGCCAGCAGCTACAGACTGTGGACTAGCGGGACTGGGGGAGAGACCCAGTACTTC. The encoded protein is CASSYRLWTSGTGGETQYF.

The rearrangement joins TRBV2 to TRBJ2-1, with 7 bases lining up with TRBD2. V lost 7 bases, J lost 2 bases, and 11 bases stayed unmatched. CDR3 length equals 16 residues. Looked up from germline, CDR1 is SNHLY and CDR2 is FYNNEI. CDR3 region: CASTPYAGETYNEQFF. In DNA, the CDR3 is TGTGCCAGCACCCCCTATGCGGGGGAAACCTACAATGAGCAGTTCTTC.

The V call is TRBV7-3, the J call TRBJ2-6; unclear D gene. CDR1 is SGHTA and CDR2 is FQGTGA in the germline V gene. The V end lost 5 bases, the J end lost 2 bases, and 10 bases lay between the germline ends. The CDR3 loop spans 15 amino acids. CDR3 nucleotides: TGTGCCAGCAGCCCCGGCAATACTGGGGCCAACGTCCTGACTTTC. Translated: CASSPGNTGANVLTF.

The V gene is TRBV10-1, the J gene TRBJ2-1; D is undetermined. With 4 bases removed from V and 6 bases from J, the gap between germline ends came to 13 bases. CDR1 is WNHNN, CDR2 SYGVQD, per germline (reference sequence). The CDR3 totals 14 residues. CDR3 in DNA: TGCGCCAGCAGTGGTACTCCCTCCGGCAATGAGCAGTTCTTC. It translates to CASSGTPSGNEQFF.

This clone was found once. The CDR3: CASSSEPSRTNEKLFF. The DNA for the CDR3 is TGCGCCAGCAGCTCGGAGCCCAGTCGGACTAATGAAAAACTGTTTTTT. The chain couples TRBV5-1 to TRBJ1-4, with D unclear. The V and J ends lost 3 bases and 2 bases respectively, with 14 bases between them. Per the germline V gene, CDR1 is SGHRS and CDR2 is YFSETQ. The CDR3 has 16 amino acids.

The V gene is TRBV27, the J gene TRBJ1-5; 7 nucleotides align to TRBD1. The length of the CDR3 is 14 residues. Germline CDR1 MNHEY, CDR2 SMNVEV (reference sequence). V lost 6 bases, J lost 1 base, and 3 bases stayed unmatched. The CDR3 here is CASRAGGSNQPQHF. CDR3 coding DNA: TGTGCCAGCAGAGCAGGGGGGAGCAATCAGCCCCAGCATTTT.

The rearrangement uses TRBV29-1 and TRBJ2-1; 8 nucleotides match TRBD2. V lost 7 bases, J lost 2 bases, and 10 bases stayed unmatched. Per germline, CDR1 SQVTM and CDR2 ANQGSEA. The CDR3 loop spans 15 amino acids. This CDR3 is CSGRLAGPPYNEQFF. The CDR3 DNA follows: TGCAGCGGTCGATTAGCGGGACCACCCTACAATGAGCAGTTCTTC.

This clone was seen a few times. CDR3 nucleotides: TGTGCCAGCAGCCGAGGGACAGACATTGTCTACGAGCAGTACTTC. It translates to CASSRGTDIVYEQYF. V gene TRBV5-5 combines with J gene TRBJ2-7; TRBD1 aligns across 7 bases. Germline V CDR1 and CDR2: SGHKS, YYEKEE (reference sequence). The ends lost 4 bases at V and 3 bases at J; junction bases unmatched: 10. The CDR3 is made up of 15 amino acids.